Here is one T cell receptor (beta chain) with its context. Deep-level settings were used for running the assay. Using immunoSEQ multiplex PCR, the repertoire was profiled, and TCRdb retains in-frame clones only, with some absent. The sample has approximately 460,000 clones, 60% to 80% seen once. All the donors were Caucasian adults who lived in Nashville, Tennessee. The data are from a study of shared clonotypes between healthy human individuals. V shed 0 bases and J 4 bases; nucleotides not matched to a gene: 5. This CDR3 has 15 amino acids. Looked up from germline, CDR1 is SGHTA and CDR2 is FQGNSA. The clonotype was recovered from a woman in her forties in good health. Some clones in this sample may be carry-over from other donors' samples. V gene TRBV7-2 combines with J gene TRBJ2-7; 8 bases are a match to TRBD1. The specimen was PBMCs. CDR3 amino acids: CASSLAPGTGYEQYF. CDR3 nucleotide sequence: TGTGCCAGCAGCTTAGCTCCCGGGACAGGTTACGAGCAGTACTTC.